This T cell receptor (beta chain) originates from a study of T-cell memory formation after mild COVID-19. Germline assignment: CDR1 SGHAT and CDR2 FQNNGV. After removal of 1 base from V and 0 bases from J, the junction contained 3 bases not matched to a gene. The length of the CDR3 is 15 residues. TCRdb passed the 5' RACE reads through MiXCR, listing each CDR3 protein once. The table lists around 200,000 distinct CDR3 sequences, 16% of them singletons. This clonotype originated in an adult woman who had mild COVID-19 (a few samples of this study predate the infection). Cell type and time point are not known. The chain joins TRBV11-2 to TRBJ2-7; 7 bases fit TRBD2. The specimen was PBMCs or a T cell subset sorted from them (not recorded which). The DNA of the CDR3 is TGTGCCAGCAGCTTAGGGACTAGTCGCTCCTACGAGCAGTACTTC. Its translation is CASSLGTSRSYEQYF.